The rows below give T cell receptor beta chains drawn from one sample of a study of shared clonotypes between healthy human individuals. Here immunoSEQ multiplex PCR was the method, and the copy in TCRdb shows in-frame clones only, minus some. This table holds around 700,000 clones, approximately 75% found once. Sequencing was carried out using memory CD4+ T cells sorted from blood. Every receptor here comes from a woman in her twenties or thirties in good health. The CDR3 runs from the conserved cysteine through the conserved F or W. A D gene is named only where the DNA matches it firmly. For some rows the clone size is stated as once, few or many, or as a class when expanded; others skip it.

d_call: TRBD1; cdr3_length: 16; clone_size: .; v_call: TRBV7-2; j_call: TRBJ1-3; cdr3_aa: CASSRDRAPSGNTIYF; cdr3_nt: TGTGCCAGCAGCCGGGACAGGGCCCCATCTGGAAACACCATATATTTT
d_call: TRBD2; cdr3_length: 16; clone_size: .; v_call: TRBV7-6; j_call: TRBJ2-3; cdr3_aa: CASSLGGDYGTDTQYF; cdr3_nt: TGTGCCAGCAGCTTAGGGGGGGACTATGGCACAGATACGCAGTATTTT
d_call: .; cdr3_length: 13; clone_size: .; v_call: TRBV29-1; j_call: TRBJ2-1; cdr3_aa: CSVVREFYNEQFF; cdr3_nt: TGCAGCGTTGTCCGGGAGTTCTACAATGAGCAGTTCTTC
d_call: TRBD1; cdr3_length: 17; clone_size: few; v_call: TRBV15; j_call: TRBJ2-5; cdr3_aa: CATSRSGTGGIQETQYF; cdr3_nt: TGTGCCACCAGCAGATCGGGGACAGGGGGGATACAGGAGACCCAGTACTTC
d_call: TRBD1; cdr3_length: 13; clone_size: .; v_call: TRBV28; j_call: TRBJ2-7; cdr3_aa: CASSKGQGYEQYF; cdr3_nt: TGTGCCAGCAGCAAAGGACAGGGCTACGAGCAGTACTTC
d_call: .; cdr3_length: 16; clone_size: .; v_call: TRBV25-1; j_call: TRBJ2-7; cdr3_aa: CASTGLGTSKTYEQYF; cdr3_nt: TGTGCCAGCACGGGCCTCGGGACTTCGAAGACCTACGAGCAGTACTTC
d_call: .; cdr3_length: 15; clone_size: .; v_call: TRBV7-3; j_call: TRBJ2-6; cdr3_aa: CASSNQGSGANVLTF; cdr3_nt: TGTGCCAGCAGCAATCAGGGCTCTGGGGCCAACGTCCTGACTTTC
d_call: TRBD2; cdr3_length: 17; clone_size: .; v_call: TRBV7-2; j_call: TRBJ2-7; cdr3_aa: CASSRRTSGISPYEQYF; cdr3_nt: TGTGCCAGCAGCAGGCGGACTAGCGGGATTTCCCCCTACGAGCAGTACTTC
d_call: .; cdr3_length: 12; clone_size: .; v_call: TRBV28; j_call: TRBJ1-2; cdr3_aa: CASSRVLWGYTF; cdr3_nt: TGTGCCAGCAGCAGGGTTCTCTGGGGCTACACCTTC
d_call: TRBD1; cdr3_length: 15; clone_size: .; v_call: TRBV27; j_call: TRBJ1-5; cdr3_aa: CASSFDRGLGQPQHF; cdr3_nt: TGTGCCAGCAGTTTCGACAGGGGGCTTGGTCAGCCCCAGCATTTT
d_call: TRBD2; cdr3_length: 16; clone_size: .; v_call: TRBV4-1; j_call: TRBJ2-5; cdr3_aa: CASSPDGAGAVETQYF; cdr3_nt: TGCGCCAGCAGCCCCGACGGGGCGGGAGCGGTAGAGACCCAGTACTTC
d_call: .; cdr3_length: 14; clone_size: .; v_call: TRBV28; j_call: TRBJ1-2; cdr3_aa: CASSLGQGNYGYTF; cdr3_nt: TGTGCCAGCAGTTTAGGGCAGGGGAACTATGGCTACACCTTC
d_call: .; cdr3_length: 10; clone_size: .; v_call: TRBV20-1; j_call: TRBJ1-2; cdr3_aa: CSATLNGYTF; cdr3_nt: TGCAGTGCAACGCTAAATGGCTACACCTTC
d_call: .; cdr3_length: 16; clone_size: .; v_call: TRBV5-1; j_call: TRBJ2-7; cdr3_aa: CASSPGATTLGLEQYF; cdr3_nt: TGCGCCAGCAGCCCCGGGGCCACGACCCTAGGATTGGAGCAGTACTTC
d_call: .; cdr3_length: 15; clone_size: .; v_call: TRBV28; j_call: TRBJ2-1; cdr3_aa: CASSLRGRPPNEQFF; cdr3_nt: TGTGCCAGCAGTTTAAGAGGGAGACCTCCCAATGAGCAGTTCTTC
d_call: .; cdr3_length: 11; clone_size: .; v_call: TRBV7-9; j_call: TRBJ2-7; cdr3_aa: CASSLAGEQYF; cdr3_nt: TGTGCCAGCAGCTTAGCCGGCGAGCAGTACTTC
d_call: .; cdr3_length: 16; clone_size: .; v_call: TRBV19; j_call: TRBJ1-4; cdr3_aa: CASRTRVIATNEKLFF; cdr3_nt: TGTGCCAGTAGAACTCGGGTGATTGCAACTAATGAAAAACTGTTTTTT
d_call: TRBD1; cdr3_length: 13; clone_size: .; v_call: TRBV6-5; j_call: TRBJ2-7; cdr3_aa: CASGTGSSYEQYF; cdr3_nt: TGTGCCAGTGGGACAGGGAGCTCCTACGAGCAGTACTTC
d_call: .; cdr3_length: 14; clone_size: .; v_call: TRBV25-1; j_call: TRBJ1-5; cdr3_aa: CASRSRDPNQPQHF; cdr3_nt: TGTGCCAGCCGGAGCCGGGACCCTAATCAGCCCCAGCATTTT
d_call: TRBD2; cdr3_length: 17; clone_size: .; v_call: TRBV28; j_call: TRBJ2-3; cdr3_aa: CASRSSGTSFVGNTQYF; cdr3_nt: TGTGCCAGCAGATCCTCCGGGACTAGCTTCGTGGGGAATACGCAGTATTTT
d_call: .; cdr3_length: 13; clone_size: .; v_call: TRBV11-2; j_call: TRBJ2-7; cdr3_aa: CASSPGAGHEQYF; cdr3_nt: TGTGCCAGCAGCCCGGGGGCAGGCCACGAGCAGTACTTC
d_call: .; cdr3_length: 14; clone_size: .; v_call: TRBV29-1; j_call: TRBJ2-3; cdr3_aa: CSVLRGGGTDTQYF; cdr3_nt: TGCAGCGTCCTCAGAGGGGGGGGCACAGATACGCAGTATTTT
d_call: .; cdr3_length: 11; clone_size: .; v_call: TRBV20-1; j_call: TRBJ2-3; cdr3_aa: CSTYSTDTQYF; cdr3_nt: TGCAGCACATATAGCACAGATACGCAGTATTTT
d_call: .; cdr3_length: 14; clone_size: .; v_call: TRBV7-3; j_call: TRBJ2-3; cdr3_aa: CASSSGLSTDTQYF; cdr3_nt: TGTGCCAGCAGCTCTGGACTATCCACAGATACGCAGTATTTT
d_call: TRBD2; cdr3_length: 16; clone_size: few; v_call: TRBV7-9; j_call: TRBJ2-1; cdr3_aa: CASSRPSSGKSNEQFF; cdr3_nt: TGTGCCAGCAGCCGGCCGTCTAGCGGGAAAAGCAATGAGCAGTTCTTC
d_call: .; cdr3_length: 14; clone_size: .; v_call: TRBV6-1; j_call: TRBJ2-7; cdr3_aa: CASSKTRGYYEQYF; cdr3_nt: TGTGCCAGCAGCAAAACAAGGGGATACTACGAGCAGTACTTC
d_call: TRBD1; cdr3_length: 18; clone_size: .; v_call: TRBV6-4; j_call: TRBJ1-3; cdr3_aa: CASSAPHRRTGTGNTIYF; cdr3_nt: TGTGCCAGCAGTGCCCCACACCGGAGGACAGGGACTGGAAACACCATATATTTT
d_call: .; cdr3_length: 15; clone_size: many; v_call: TRBV6-5; j_call: TRBJ1-1; cdr3_aa: CASGTSRGVHTEAFF; cdr3_nt: TGTGCCAGCGGCACATCCAGGGGAGTACACACTGAAGCTTTCTTT
d_call: TRBD2; cdr3_length: 18; clone_size: .; v_call: TRBV11-2; j_call: TRBJ2-2; cdr3_aa: CASSLVVSGSLYTGELFF; cdr3_nt: TGTGCCAGCAGCTTAGTAGTTAGCGGGAGCCTCTACACCGGGGAGCTGTTTTTT
d_call: .; cdr3_length: 13; clone_size: .; v_call: TRBV28; j_call: TRBJ1-4; cdr3_aa: CASNKVLNEKLFF; cdr3_nt: TGTGCCAGCAATAAGGTTTTGAATGAAAAACTGTTTTTT
d_call: TRBD2; cdr3_length: 16; clone_size: .; v_call: TRBV5-1; j_call: TRBJ2-1; cdr3_aa: CASSGSSGRPFDEQFF; cdr3_nt: TGCGCCAGCAGCGGGTCTAGCGGGAGGCCTTTCGATGAGCAGTTCTTC
d_call: TRBD2; cdr3_length: 13; clone_size: .; v_call: TRBV6-1; j_call: TRBJ2-3; cdr3_aa: CASRRERTDTQYF; cdr3_nt: TGTGCCAGCAGGCGGGAGAGGACAGATACGCAGTATTTT
d_call: .; cdr3_length: 12; clone_size: few; v_call: TRBV30; j_call: TRBJ2-1; cdr3_aa: CAWSGHQGEQFF; cdr3_nt: TGTGCCTGGAGTGGGCACCAGGGGGAGCAGTTCTTC
d_call: .; cdr3_length: 14; clone_size: .; v_call: TRBV9; j_call: TRBJ1-1; cdr3_aa: CASSVSPAGREAFF; cdr3_nt: TGTGCCAGCAGCGTAAGTCCGGCCGGACGAGAAGCTTTCTTT
d_call: .; cdr3_length: 13; clone_size: many; v_call: TRBV6-1; j_call: TRBJ1-2; cdr3_aa: CASSPRQRYGYTF; cdr3_nt: TGTGCCAGCAGTCCACGACAACGCTATGGCTACACCTTC
d_call: .; cdr3_length: 17; clone_size: once; v_call: TRBV19; j_call: TRBJ2-2; cdr3_aa: CASTPLYGSPSSGELFF; cdr3_nt: TGTGCCAGTACCCCTCTATACGGGAGCCCCAGTAGCGGGGAGCTGTTTTTT
d_call: .; cdr3_length: 15; clone_size: .; v_call: TRBV7-9; j_call: TRBJ1-4; cdr3_aa: CASSRDAGGYEKLFF; cdr3_nt: TGTGCCAGCAGTCGGGACGCCGGTGGTTATGAAAAACTGTTTTTT
d_call: .; cdr3_length: 14; clone_size: .; v_call: TRBV5-1; j_call: TRBJ2-7; cdr3_aa: CASSSQGYGDRAYF; cdr3_nt: TGCGCCAGCAGCTCTCAGGGTTACGGTGACCGGGCGTACTTC
d_call: .; cdr3_length: 14; clone_size: few; v_call: TRBV18; j_call: TRBJ1-1; cdr3_aa: CASSPEGGFSEAFF; cdr3_nt: TGTGCCAGCTCACCAGAGGGTGGGTTTTCTGAAGCTTTCTTT
d_call: .; cdr3_length: 15; clone_size: .; v_call: TRBV7-9; j_call: TRBJ2-5; cdr3_aa: CASSLERGGQETQYF; cdr3_nt: TGTGCCAGCAGCTTAGAACGTGGGGGGCAAGAGACCCAGTACTTC
d_call: .; cdr3_length: 13; clone_size: few; v_call: TRBV30; j_call: TRBJ1-1; cdr3_aa: CAWSVRANTEAFF; cdr3_nt: TGTGCCTGGAGTGTCAGGGCGAACACTGAAGCTTTCTTT
d_call: .; cdr3_length: 14; clone_size: .; v_call: TRBV29-1; j_call: TRBJ2-5; cdr3_aa: CSVESWGRQETQYF; cdr3_nt: TGCAGCGTTGAATCCTGGGGCAGACAAGAGACCCAGTACTTC
d_call: TRBD1; cdr3_length: 14; clone_size: many; v_call: TRBV7-9; j_call: TRBJ2-7; cdr3_aa: CASSRDSFSYEQYF; cdr3_nt: TGTGCCAGCAGCCGGGACAGTTTCTCCTACGAGCAGTACTTC